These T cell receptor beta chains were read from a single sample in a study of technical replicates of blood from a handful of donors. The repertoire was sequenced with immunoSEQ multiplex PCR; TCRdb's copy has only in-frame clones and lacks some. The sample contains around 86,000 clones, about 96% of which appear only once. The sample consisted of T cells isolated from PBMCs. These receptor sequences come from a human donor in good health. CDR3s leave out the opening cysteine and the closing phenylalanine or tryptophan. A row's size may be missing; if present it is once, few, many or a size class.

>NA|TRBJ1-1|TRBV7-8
ASSLVLLNTEAF
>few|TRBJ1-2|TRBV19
ASSRDRGGGYT
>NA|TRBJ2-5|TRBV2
ASTVVGGETQY
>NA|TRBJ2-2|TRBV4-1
ASSPILRTGELF
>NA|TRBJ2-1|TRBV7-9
ASSQLAGGLYDSYNEQF
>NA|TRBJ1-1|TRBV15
ATRAKTGGGTEAF
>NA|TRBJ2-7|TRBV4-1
ASSQPAQEWPYEQY
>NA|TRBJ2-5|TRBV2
ASSGGRETQY
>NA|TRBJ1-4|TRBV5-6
ASSLWFATTNEKLF
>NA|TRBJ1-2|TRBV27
ASALLQQGSGGYT
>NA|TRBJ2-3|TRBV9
ASSFTGGMSTDTQY
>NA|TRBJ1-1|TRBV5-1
ASSLGTGVSIEAF
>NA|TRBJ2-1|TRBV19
ASSTRIAGYNEQF
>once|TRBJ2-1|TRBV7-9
ASSFGGTASYNEQF
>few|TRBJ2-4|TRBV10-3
AISGDTSSLQY
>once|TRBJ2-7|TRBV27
ASSLPGSGEQY
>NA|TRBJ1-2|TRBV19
ASRRDYGYT
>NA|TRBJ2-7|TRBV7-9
ASSLAGGPPSEQY
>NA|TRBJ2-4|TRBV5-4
ASSFLAGGENIQY
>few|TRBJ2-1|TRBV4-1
ASTTFSENNEQF
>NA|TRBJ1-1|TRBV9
ASSVTGGLNTEAF
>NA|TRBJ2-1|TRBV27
ASSLRTSAHNEQF
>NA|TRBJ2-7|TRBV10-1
ASSLRGTYEQY
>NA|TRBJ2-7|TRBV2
ASRVVSSYEQY
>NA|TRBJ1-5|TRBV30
AWGLRDRNYQPQH
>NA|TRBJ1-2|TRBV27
ASSLGGQLYGYT
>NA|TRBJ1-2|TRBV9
ASSPPTTGTRGGYT
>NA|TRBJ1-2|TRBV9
ASSVATGPNYGYT
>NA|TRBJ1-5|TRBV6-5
ASSLTGNVAQPQH
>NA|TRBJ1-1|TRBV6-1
ASSEDSPEAF
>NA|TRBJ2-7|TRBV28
ASSTNRGGSYEQY
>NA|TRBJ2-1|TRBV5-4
ASSLSLAGANEQF
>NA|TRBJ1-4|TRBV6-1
ASRPRGMGEKLF
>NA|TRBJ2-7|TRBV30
AWSAYRTSGAAYEQY
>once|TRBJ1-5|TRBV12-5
ASGLGRGQGNQPQH